The 24 T cell receptor beta chains given below trace back to one sample, sequenced in a study of T cells in Graves' hyperthyroidism and ophthalmopathy. Amplification yielded TCR beta CDR3 regions, with RNA transcripts as the source. HTBI primers drove first-round RT-PCR of the TCR CDR3. TCRdb processed the multiplex PCR reads anew with MiXCR; each CDR3 protein has one entry. The data show 200,000 to 250,000 distinct CDR3 sequences, about 15% seen once. The sequenced material came from blood. All receptors come from a woman between 18 and 29 years old with Graves' ophthalmopathy.

The CDR3 sequence is CASSLLSPSGANVLTF. Written as DNA, the CDR3 is TGTGCCAGCAGCTTGCTGTCCCCTTCTGGGGCCAACGTCCTGACTTTC. The chain recombines TRBV5-8 with TRBJ2-6, with D unclear. The germline V gene encodes CDR1 SGHTS and CDR2 YDEGEE. The CDR3 contains 16 residues. Trimming removed 1 base at V and 1 base at J, with 9 bases between.

The table lists this clonotype with many counts. This chain joins TRBV5-1 and TRBJ2-7; 8 nucleotides line up with TRBD1. Germline values: CDR1 SGHRS, CDR2 YFSETQ. Germline trimming cut 4 bases from V and 0 bases from J; bases unmatched to any gene: 6. The CDR3 has 15 amino acids. DNA for the CDR3: TGCGCCAGCAGCCCTAGACAGGGGAGCTCCTACGAGCAGTACTTC. This translates into CASSPRQGSSYEQYF.

The rearrangement links TRBV4-1 to TRBJ1-5; D call uncertain. V was pared by 4 bases and J by 0 bases, with 10 bases between. The germline V gene encodes CDR1 MGHRA and CDR2 YSYEKL. The CDR3 totals 15 residues. The CDR3 DNA reads TGCGCCAGCAGCCCCGGGGATTATAGCAATCAGCCCCAGCATTTT. It codes for CASSPGDYSNQPQHF.

This clonotype was recorded at least ten times. A much larger clone lies a single base off, so this may be a read error. V is TRBV30 and J is TRBJ1-5, with D hard to call. Trimming took off 3 bases at V and 1 base at J, with 10 bases between the two ends. In germline, CDR1 is GTSNPN, CDR2 SVGIG (reference sequence). The CDR3 is made up of 14 amino acids. The DNA for the CDR3 is TGTGCCTGGAGCCAACGGTTGAGCAATCAGCCCCAGCATTTT. This translates into CAWSQRLSNQPQHF.

This clonotype was seen many times. The chain has TRBV6-1 and TRBJ1-3; D may be TRBD1 (5 bases). This CDR3 contains 14 residues. Germline V gene sequence: CDR1 MNHNS, CDR2 SASEGT. V was trimmed by 5 bases and J by 4 bases, leaving 12 bases between them. The CDR3 is CASSYSGAGNTIYF. The DNA of the CDR3 is TGTGCCAGCAGTTATTCTGGGGCAGGAAACACCATATATTTT.

This clonotype was detected many times. The chain couples TRBV6-1 to TRBJ1-2, with D tentatively TRBD1 (5 bases). Germline V gene lookup returns CDR1 MNHNS and CDR2 SASEGT. V was cut by 6 bases and J by 3 bases, with 11 bases left in between. This CDR3 has 13 amino acids. Here the CDR3 DNA reads TGTGCCAGCAGCCCGACAGCGGACTATGGCTACACCTTC. Translation: CASSPTADYGYTF.

This clonotype was counted ten times or more. The gene calls are TRBV6-1 and TRBJ2-7; 16 bases are shared with TRBD2. CDR3 size: 17 residues. Germline values: CDR1 MNHNS, CDR2 SASEGT. The junction had 11 bases not matched to a gene; V was cut back by 6 bases and J by 6 bases. CDR3 in DNA: TGTGCCAGCAGACTCTATGGGACTAGCGGGAGGGCCGCCGAGCAGTACTTC. It yields the protein CASRLYGTSGRAAEQYF.

V and J are TRBV29-1 and TRBJ2-4, with D possibly called TRBD1 or TRBD2 (5 bases each). Germline assignment: CDR1 SQVTM and CDR2 ANQGSEA. This CDR3 spans 15 amino acids. V lost 6 bases and J lost 9, with 24 bases in between. CDR3 sequence: CSVSYPGASHTIQYF. CDR3 DNA sequence: TGCAGCGTCTCCTACCCCGGGGCCTCGCACACCATTCAGTACTTC. Full variable domain (remainder filled in from reference TRBV29-1 and TRBJ2-4): SAVISQKPSRDICQRGTSLTIQCQVDSQVTMMFWYRQQPGQSLTLIATANQGSEATYESGFVIDKFPISRPNLTFSTLTVSNMSPEDSSIYLCSVSYPGASHTIQYFGAGTRLSVL.

This clonotype was seen ten or more times. V is TRBV5-4 and J is TRBJ1-1, with a tentative D call TRBD1 (6 bases). The CDR3 is made up of 15 amino acids. Germline-derived CDR1 and CDR2 are SGHNT and YYREEE (reference sequence). V lost 4 bases and J lost 0, with 13 bases in between. CDR3 sequence (DNA): TGTGCCAGCAGCGGGGGGACACCTATGAACACTGAAGCTTTCTTT. The encoded protein is CASSGGTPMNTEAFF.

This clonotype showed up many times. The chain links TRBV6-1 to TRBJ2-7; possibly TRBD1 or TRBD2 for D (6 bases each). Trimming took off 7 bases at V and 5 bases at J, with 18 bases between the two ends. CDR1 is MNHNS, CDR2 SASEGT, per germline. There are 14 residues in the CDR3. The CDR3 nucleotides read TGTGCCAGCACCAGGTCGGGGGCCGAGGACGAGCAGTACTTC. Translating it yields CASTRSGAEDEQYF.

This clonotype has at least ten counts. J is TRBJ2-3 and V is TRBV7-3, with 7 bases fitting TRBD2. The junction had 9 bases not matched to a gene; V was cut back by 2 bases and J by 4 bases. The germline gives CDR1 SGHTA, CDR2 FQGTGA. This CDR3 spans 16 amino acids. The DNA of the CDR3 is TGTGCCAGCAGCTTACCCCGCCGGGGGGTGGCAGATACGCAGTATTTT. It yields the protein CASSLPRRGVADTQYF.

This clonotype was detected ten times or more. This chain connects TRBV6-2 or TRBV6-3 to TRBJ1-1, with unresolved D. Deletions cut 4 bases from V and 3 bases from J, with 6 bases between. This CDR3 is 12 amino acids long. CDR1 is MNHEY and CDR2 is SVGEGT in the germline V gene. The CDR3 nucleotides are TGTGCCAGCAGTTGGGGTTACACTGAAGCTTTCTTT. This translates into CASSWGYTEAFF.

This clonotype was recorded many times. This chain connects TRBV6-1 to TRBJ2-5; a possible D gene is TRBD2 (5 bases). The germline V and J ends were trimmed by 6 bases and 3 bases, with 14 bases remaining between them. The CDR3 runs to 14 residues. The germline V gene encodes CDR1 MNHNS and CDR2 SASEGT. CDR3 nucleotide sequence: TGTGCCAGCAGCCGGAGGCTCGGAAAAGAGACCCAGTACTTC. This sequence encodes CASSRRLGKETQYF.

This clonotype was found many times. The genes are TRBV29-1 and TRBJ1-2; weak D call: TRBD1 (5 bases). Germline V gene data show CDR1 as SQVTM and CDR2 as ANQGSEA. CDR3 length equals 13 residues. With 6 bases removed from V and 5 bases from J, the gap between germline ends came to 16 bases. This CDR3 reads CSVDIGTDYGYTF. DNA for the CDR3: TGCAGCGTCGACATTGGGACGGATTATGGCTACACCTTC. Drawing the rest from reference TRBV29-1 and TRBJ1-2, the complete variable domain is SAVISQKPSRDICQRGTSLTIQCQVDSQVTMMFWYRQQPGQSLTLIATANQGSEATYESGFVIDKFPISRPNLTFSTLTVSNMSPEDSSIYLCSVDIGTDYGYTFGSGTRLTVV.

This clonotype was counted at least ten times. V is TRBV4-2 and J is TRBJ1-3, with D unclear. CDR3 length equals 13 residues. V was cut by 4 bases and J by 0 bases, with 4 bases left in between. CDR1 and CDR2 from the germline V gene are LGHNA and YNFKEQ. CDR3: CASSRISGNTIYF. The DNA for the CDR3 is TGTGCCAGCAGCCGGATCTCTGGAAACACCATATATTTT.

The sample holds many counts of this clonotype. The chain has TRBV28 and TRBJ2-3; D gene ambiguous. CDR3 size: 13 residues. The V end lost 4 bases, the J end lost 3 bases, and 8 bases lay between the germline ends. Germline loops: CDR1 MDHEN, CDR2 SYDVKM. The CDR3 region is CASSSPNTDTQYF. CDR3 nucleotides: TGTGCCAGCAGTTCACCGAATACAGATACGCAGTATTTT.

In regard to this clonotype: An end of the junction differs from the germline gene, which may be a read error. V gene TRBV6-1 combines with J gene TRBJ2-3, with TRBD1 identical over 9 bases. Germline V gene sequence: CDR1 MNHNS, CDR2 SASEGT. The CDR3 has 15 residues. CDR3 in amino acids: CTSSEPGQGADTQYF. The CDR3 coding sequence is TGTACCAGCAGTGAACCGGGACAGGGCGCAGATACGCAGTATTTT.

This clonotype was recorded at least ten times. This sequence joins TRBV20-1 and TRBJ2-3, with D perhaps matching TRBD2 (5 bases). CDR1 is DFQATT, CDR2 SNEGSKA, per germline (reference sequence). This CDR3 has 14 residues. Trimming stripped 5 bases from V and 4 bases from J, with 16 bases between. CDR3 in amino acids: CSAPRAEGADTQYF. The CDR3 DNA reads as TGCAGTGCTCCCCGGGCCGAGGGAGCAGATACGCAGTATTTT.

Remarks on this clonotype: With a much larger clone just one base away, this may be a read error. This chain joins TRBV20-1 and TRBJ1-2; D not resolved. Trimming took off 1 base at V and 4 bases at J, with 10 bases between the two ends. Germline-derived CDR1 and CDR2 are DFQATT and SNEGSKA (reference sequence). The CDR3 runs 13 residues. The CDR3 coding sequence is TGCAGTGCTAGAGCTCGGGGAGTCTATGGCTACACCTTC. Its protein is CSARARGVYGYTF.

In this sample, this clonotype turned up a few times. The V gene is TRBV14, the J gene TRBJ2-3; 7 positions agree with TRBD2. CDR3 length: 18 residues. Unmatched junction bases numbered 16, after V lost 2 bases and J lost 5 bases. From germline, CDR1 is SGHDN and CDR2 FVKESK. CDR3 bases: TGTGCCAGCAGCCAACTTCCGAGGGAACTAGCGTCCGGAGATACGCAGTATTTT. This encodes CASSQLPRELASGDTQYF.

This clonotype was recorded many times. The rearrangement links TRBV2 to TRBJ2-1; D is unresolved. The CDR3 is 16 amino acids. Trimming removed 6 bases at V and 0 bases at J, with 15 bases between. Germline CDR1 reads SNHLY; CDR2 reads FYNNEI. CDR3 protein: CASRFNPKSSYNEQFF. The CDR3 coding sequence is TGTGCCAGCAGATTTAATCCGAAGAGCTCCTACAATGAGCAGTTCTTC.

In its sample, this clonotype was seen many times. The V gene is TRBV11-2, the J gene TRBJ2-1; D gene unclear. V gave up 1 base and J gave up 5 bases, with 12 bases separating them. Germline CDR1 and CDR2: SGHAT and FQNNGV. The CDR3 is 15 amino acids. The CDR3 is CASSLALVRNNEQFF. The CDR3 DNA is TGTGCCAGCAGCTTAGCTTTGGTTAGAAACAATGAGCAGTTCTTC. The whole variable domain, filled in from reference TRBV11-2 and TRBJ2-1, reads EAGVAQSPRYKIIEKRQSVAFWCNPISGHATLYWYQQILGQGPKLLIQFQNNGVVDDSQLPKDRFSAERLKGVDSTLKIQPAKLEDSAVYLCASSLALVRNNEQFFGPGTRLTVL.

Many counts were recorded for this clonotype. The V gene is TRBV12-3 or TRBV12-4, the J gene TRBJ2-5; the match to TRBD2 covers 11 bases. This CDR3 is 14 amino acids long. J gave up 3 bases and V 5 bases, and 2 bases lay outside the gene matches. The chain's CDR3 is CASSKGLAEETQYF. CDR3 sequence (DNA): TGTGCCAGCAGTAAGGGACTAGCGGAAGAGACCCAGTACTTC.

This clonotype appeared many times. This rearrangement joins TRBV5-5 to TRBJ2-3, with 8 bases that match TRBD1. CDR3 length: 17 residues. Germline CDR1 is SGHKS and CDR2 is YYEKEE (reference sequence). With 3 bases clipped from V and 2 bases from J, the junction kept 11 bases outside the gene matches. CDR3 residues: CASSWVPGTGSTDTQYF. The DNA for the CDR3 is TGTGCCAGCAGCTGGGTTCCCGGGACAGGCTCCACAGATACGCAGTATTTT.